This T cell receptor (beta chain) was obtained from a study of T cell repertoires in cytomegalovirus infection. Across the study: Public TCR beta signatures marked donors with CMV infection and the matching HLA.

Overall study results and limits: Dominating the ex vivo response were HLA-C-restricted CMV-specific TCR beta clonotypes. Summed frequency of public TCR beta families distinguished CMV carriers with the relevant HLA.

CDR3 length equals 12 residues. V lost 0 bases and J lost 9, with 10 bases in between. The germline V gene has CDR1 SGDLS and CDR2 YYNGEE. From the reads, TCRdb called clonotypes with MiXCR, one entry per CDR3 protein. Of 200,000 to 300,000 distinct CDR3 sequences in the sample, more than 9% were seen once. Turning to this clonotype: What it binds is not known.

Material: PBMCs. The chain is built from TRBV9 and TRBJ2-7, with D perhaps TRBD2 (5 bases). The receptor was isolated from a human donor in good health (CMV status not recorded). Some clones in this sample may be carry-over from other donors' samples. The CDR3 spells CASSVVPAGQYF. The CDR3 bases are TGTGCCAGCAGCGTAGTTCCGGCGGGGCAGTACTTC.